The 17 T cell receptor beta chains presented below share a single source sample, sequenced in a study of blood T cells in healthy people across ages. A J-beta primer mix and a sample-barcoded 5' primer were used in a second PCR of about 6 to 12 cycles. TCRdb used MiXCR to reprocess the 5' RACE reads, holding one entry per CDR3 protein. The sample has under 1,100,000 distinct CDR3 sequences, approximately 25% seen once; the top ten hold around 0.75%. The data were also submitted as part of a second study, on T cells of mothers and their children.

The specimen sequenced was blood. These receptors all come from a girl aged 2-15 years in good health.

This clonotype was seen more than once but under ten times. The chain uses TRBV19 and TRBJ1-5; no clear D gene. The germline CDR1 and CDR2 sequences are LNHDA and SQIVND (reference sequence). The length of the CDR3 is 12 residues. Between the trimmed V and J ends, which lost 8 bases and 9 bases, there was a span of 14 bases. The CDR3 loop is CASDALHAPQHF. The CDR3 nucleotides are TGTGCCAGTGACGCGCTTCACGCGCCCCAGCATTTT.

The rearrangement joins TRBV24-1 to TRBJ2-7; 9 nucleotides align to TRBD2. V lost 2 bases, J lost 4 bases, and 5 bases stayed unmatched. CDR3 length: 15 amino acids. The germline V gene has CDR1 KGHDR and CDR2 SFDVKD. The CDR3 reads CATSDSASGEYEQYF. Written as DNA, the CDR3 is TGTGCCACCAGTGATTCTGCTAGCGGGGAATACGAGCAGTACTTC.

This chain uses TRBV2 with TRBJ1-5; D unclear. The CDR3 totals 14 residues. V lost 1 base, J lost 7 bases, and 11 bases lay in between. CDR1 and CDR2 from the germline V gene are SNHLY and FYNNEI. The CDR3 nucleotides read TGTGCCAGCAGTGAAGGGCCTGAAGACCAGCCCCAGCATTTT. It specifies CASSEGPEDQPQHF. The full variable domain, in which reference TRBV2 and TRBJ1-5 provide the parts outside the CDR3, is EPEVTQTPSHQVTQMGQEVILRCVPISNHLYFYWYRQILGQKVEFLVSFYNNEISEKSEIFDDQFSVERPDGSNFTLKIRSTKLEDSAMYFCASSEGPEDQPQHFGDGTRLSIL.

This clonotype was seen a handful of times. V gene TRBV28 combines with J gene TRBJ2-3; 7 positions agree with TRBD1. The CDR3 extends over 15 amino acids. The trim removed 6 bases at V and 7 bases at J, leaving 13 bases unmatched. Germline values: CDR1 MDHEN, CDR2 SYDVKM. CDR3 sequence: CASSPTGTLRNTQYF. CDR3 DNA: TGTGCCAGCAGCCCGACAGGGACCCTCCGGAATACGCAGTATTTT.

In DNA form, the CDR3 reads TGTGCCAGCCGGACTGCGGGGCATGAAAAACTGTTTTTT. Protein product: CASRTAGHEKLFF. The chain recombines TRBV6-2 or TRBV6-3 with TRBJ1-4; the D gene is possibly TRBD1 (5 bases). This CDR3 has 13 amino acids. CDR1 and CDR2 (germline): MNHEY, SVGEGT. With 8 bases removed from V and 6 bases from J, the gap between germline ends came to 13 bases.

The J gene is TRBJ2-5, the V gene TRBV3-1; D may match TRBD1 or TRBD2 (6 bases each). Trimming removed 5 bases from V and 5 bases from J, with 15 bases in between. Per germline, CDR1 LGHDT and CDR2 YNNKEL (reference sequence). CDR3 length: 14 amino acids. The CDR3 region is CASSSGSQGETQYF. CDR3 sequence (DNA): TGTGCCAGCAGCTCCGGGAGTCAGGGGGAGACCCAGTACTTC.

The rearrangement joins TRBV6-2 or TRBV6-3 to TRBJ2-6; D is uncertain. With 2 bases removed from V and 3 bases from J, the gap between germline ends came to 5 bases. This CDR3 contains 14 residues. CDR1 and CDR2 (germline): MNHEY, SVGEGT. The CDR3 here is CASSYGYGANVLTF. The CDR3 coding sequence is TGTGCCAGCAGTTACGGTTATGGGGCCAACGTCCTGACTTTC.

This clonotype was detected a few times. The chain joins TRBV7-2 to TRBJ1-6; D remains ambiguous. V was cut by 6 bases and J by 6 bases, with 12 bases left in between. The germline V gene has CDR1 SGHTA and CDR2 FQGNSA. The CDR3 extends over 14 amino acids. This CDR3 reads CASSFSVSNSPLHF. For the CDR3, the DNA is TGTGCCAGCAGTTTCTCGGTTTCTAATTCACCCCTCCACTTT.

This clonotype was found a few times. V is TRBV20-1 and J is TRBJ1-1; D not resolved. Deletions cut 0 bases from V and 8 bases from J, with 10 bases between. Per germline, CDR1 DFQATT and CDR2 SNEGSKA (reference sequence). CDR3 size: 12 residues. CDR3 amino acids: CSARDLSTEAFF. The CDR3 bases are TGCAGTGCTAGAGATCTCTCAACAGAAGCTTTCTTT.

The chain employs TRBV29-1 and TRBJ2-5; D is unclear. V lost 2 bases to trimming and J lost 3 bases, with 13 bases between them. The CDR3 consists of 14 residues. Germline-derived CDR1 and CDR2 are SQVTM and ANQGSEA. For the CDR3, the DNA is TGCAGCGTTGAACTCGGGCTAATAAAAGAGACCCAGTACTTC. It specifies CSVELGLIKETQYF.

The rearrangement joins TRBV5-1 to TRBJ2-5, with D possibly matching TRBD1 (6 bases). The germline CDR1 and CDR2 sequences are SGHRS and YFSETQ. V lost 7 bases and J 4 bases, leaving 14 bases between the germline ends. The CDR3 consists of 13 residues. In nucleotides, the CDR3 is TGCGCCAGCCAACGCCAGGGGAGAGAGACCCAGTACTTC. Translating gives CASQRQGRETQYF.

This clonotype was recorded once. The chain links TRBV6-5 to TRBJ2-1, with D hard to call. The CDR3 spans 14 residues. Between the trimmed V and J ends, which lost 2 bases and 5 bases, there was a span of 10 bases. Germline V lookup: CDR1 MNHEY, CDR2 SVGAGI. This chain's CDR3 is CASSYQRFDNEQFF. DNA of the CDR3: TGTGCCAGCAGTTACCAACGTTTTGACAATGAGCAGTTCTTC.

This clonotype showed up just a few times. Written as DNA, the CDR3 is TGTGCCAGCAGCCGTTGGGACTCTCGGCAAGAGACCCAGTACTTC. Its protein product is CASSRWDSRQETQYF. This chain connects TRBV5-8 to TRBJ2-5, with a tentative D call TRBD2 (6 bases). The germline gives CDR1 SGHTS, CDR2 YDEGEE. The V end lost 4 bases, the J end lost 2 bases, and 15 bases lay between the germline ends. This CDR3 comprises 15 residues.

This chain uses TRBV6-5 with TRBJ2-5; D is unclear. V was pared by 3 bases and J by 6 bases, with 14 bases between. This CDR3 is 14 amino acids long. Germline CDR1 reads MNHEY; CDR2 reads SVGAGI. As DNA, the CDR3 is TGTGCCAGCAGTTATATAGCCACCCAGAAGACCCAGTACTTC. This codes for CASSYIATQKTQYF.

This clonotype was observed a handful of times. The chain couples TRBV7-9 to TRBJ2-7; no definite D call. The J call may be incorrect, as the DNA end agrees better with TRBJ2-1. Germline CDR1 and CDR2: SEHNR and FQNEAQ (reference sequence). CDR3 length: 15 amino acids. In DNA form, the CDR3 reads TGTGCCAGCAGCCCCCGGAACGACCACCACAATGAGCAGTTCTTC. Translation gives CASSPRNDHHNEQFF.

This clonotype has just a few counts. The V gene is TRBV7-9, the J gene TRBJ2-5; D is uncertain. V was shortened by 5 bases and J by 2 bases, with 12 bases between the two germline ends. Per germline, CDR1 SEHNR and CDR2 FQNEAQ (reference sequence). CDR3 length: 14 amino acids. CDR3 DNA: TGTGCCAGCAGCACATCGGAGAGTCAAGAGACCCAGTACTTC. This gives the protein CASSTSESQETQYF.

This clonotype came up a few times. This chain links TRBV7-6 with TRBJ2-7, with D uncertain. Germline CDR1 is SGHVS and CDR2 is FNYEAQ. Trimming stripped 8 bases from V and 3 bases from J, with 8 bases between. The CDR3 spans 11 residues. The CDR3: CASGSHYEQYF. In DNA form, the CDR3 reads TGTGCCAGCGGATCTCACTACGAGCAGTACTTC.